The 16 T cell receptor beta chains listed next were all sequenced from one sample in a study of prognosis after radiotherapy for stage I lung cancer. Genomic DNA provided the template from which TCR beta CDR3 was amplified by two-round multiplex PCR. Round-one PCR had primers specific to each TRBV and TRBJ gene. A single record per CDR3 protein comes from TCRdb applying MiXCR to the multiplex PCR reads. Altogether approximately 23,000 distinct CDR3 sequences are present, 35% to 50% being singletons, with the ten largest covering roughly three fifths. This specimen consisted of PBMCs, obtained before or after stereotactic body radiation therapy (not recorded which). The receptors stem from a donor aged 50 or older with non-small cell lung cancer.

This clonotype has at least ten counts. The chain links TRBV12-3 or TRBV12-4 to TRBJ2-6; D is ambiguous. CDR3 length: 15 amino acids. The V end was cut by 6 bases, the J end by 0 bases, with 9 bases between. The CDR3 sequence is CASSPFSSGANVLTF. The CDR3 DNA is TGTGCCAGCAGCCCCTTTAGCTCTGGGGCCAACGTCCTGACTTTC.

The V gene is TRBV6-2 or TRBV6-3, the J gene TRBJ2-5; 13 bases map to TRBD2. The V gene's germline CDR1 is MNHEY and CDR2 SVGEGT. This CDR3 is built from 15 residues. V lost 6 bases and J lost 5; bases outside the gene matches: 6. The DNA of the CDR3 is TGTGCCAGCAGCTCGGGACTAGCGGGAATGGAGACCCAGTACTTC. Translating it yields CASSSGLAGMETQYF.

In its sample, this clonotype was seen many times. V gene TRBV12-3 or TRBV12-4 combines with J gene TRBJ2-7; D ambiguous. Trimming stripped 6 bases from V and 12 bases from J, with 18 bases between. This CDR3 is built from 12 residues. The CDR3 DNA follows: TGTGCCAGCAGATGGGGATCCAAGGCTCTGTACTTC. Protein sequence: CASRWGSKALYF.

This clonotype appeared once. The chain has TRBV11-3 and TRBJ2-7; 8 bases match TRBD1. After removal of 0 bases from V and 1 base from J, the junction contained 8 bases not matched to a gene. CDR3 size: 17 residues. The germline V gene has CDR1 SGHNT and CDR2 YENEEA. CDR3 amino acids: CASSLDLGQGQSYEQYF. For the CDR3, the DNA is TGTGCCAGCAGCTTAGACCTCGGACAGGGCCAGTCCTACGAGCAGTACTTC. The whole variable domain, remainder taken from reference TRBV11-3 and TRBJ2-7, is EAGVVQSPRYKIIEKKQPVAFWCNPISGHNTLYWYLQNLGQGPELLIRYENEEAVDDSQLPKDRFSAERLKGVDSTLKIQPAELGDSAVYLCASSLDLGQGQSYEQYFGPGTRLTVT.

This clonotype was counted many times. J is TRBJ1-1 and V is TRBV20-1, with a weak D call TRBD1 (6 bases). Trimming stripped 3 bases from V and 4 bases from J, with 18 bases between. The CDR3 runs to 15 residues. Germline assignment: CDR1 DFQATT and CDR2 SNEGSKA (reference sequence). CDR3 sequence (DNA): TGCAGTGCTAGGGGGGGACACCCGGGGCGCACTGAAGCTTTCTTT. Protein sequence: CSARGGHPGRTEAFF.

Remarks on this clonotype: A clone one base away is much larger, so this may be a read error. This chain uses TRBV6-1 with TRBJ2-2, with D possibly being TRBD1 (6 bases). The CDR3 contains 14 residues. Between the trimmed V and J ends, which lost 4 bases and 3 bases, there was a span of 9 bases. Germline CDR1 and CDR2: MNHNS and SASEGT. The CDR3 protein is CASSGGPYTGELFF. CDR3 in DNA: TGTGCCAGCAGTGGGGGGCCCTACACCGGGGAGCTGTTTTTT.

In its sample, this clonotype was seen many times. V gene TRBV20-1 combines with J gene TRBJ2-1, with D tentatively TRBD1 (6 bases). Germline CDR1 and CDR2: DFQATT and SNEGSKA (reference sequence). The CDR3 runs to 14 residues. Trimming shortened V by 3 bases and J by 0 bases, and 9 bases separated the two germline ends. CDR3 DNA sequence: TGCAGTGCTAGCAGGGGACCCTCCTACAATGAGCAGTTCTTC. Translating gives CSASRGPSYNEQFF.

The chain couples TRBV6-1 to TRBJ1-2, with D hard to call. Trimming cost V 5 bases and J 3 bases, with 10 bases left between them. This CDR3 contains 13 residues. The germline V gene encodes CDR1 MNHNS and CDR2 SASEGT. Here the CDR3 reads CASSPSEHYGYTF. The CDR3, as DNA: TGTGCCAGCAGTCCCTCCGAGCACTATGGCTACACCTTC.

This clonotype was found many times. The gene calls are TRBV12-5 and TRBJ1-6; 7 bases line up with TRBD1. Trimming took 5 bases from V and 10 from J; bases not matched to a gene: 11. The CDR3 runs to 15 residues. CDR1 and CDR2 (germline): LGHNT, FRNRAP. CDR3 coding DNA: TGTGCTAGTGGTGACGCCGGGACAGTAGGGTCACCCCTCCACTTT. Translating it yields CASGDAGTVGSPLHF. Full variable domain (missing parts from reference TRBV12-5 and TRBJ1-6): DARVTQTPRHKVTEMGQEVTMRCQPILGHNTVFWYRQTMMQGLELLAYFRNRAPLDDSGMPKDRFSAEMPDATLATLKIQPSEPRDSAVYFCASGDAGTVGSPLHFGNGTRLTVT.

This clonotype is medium-sized (0.01 to 0.1%) in the sample. The chain couples TRBV12-3 or TRBV12-4 to TRBJ2-7; tentatively, D is TRBD1 (6 bases). V was pared by 4 bases and J by 3 bases, with 10 bases between. The CDR3 runs to 13 residues. The CDR3 protein is CASSSRGSYEQYF. Written as DNA, the CDR3 is TGTGCCAGCAGTTCGAGGGGGAGCTACGAGCAGTACTTC.

In its sample, this clonotype was seen once. The chain joins TRBV30 to TRBJ2-3; 9 bases align to TRBD1. Per germline, CDR1 GTSNPN and CDR2 SVGIG (reference sequence). CDR3 length equals 15 residues. V dropped 4 bases and J dropped 1; count of bases not matched to a gene: 6. The DNA of the CDR3 is TGTGCCTGGATCACCCGGGACAGGGGCACAGATACGCAGTATTTT. It specifies CAWITRDRGTDTQYF.

This clonotype was seen a single time. V gene TRBV5-1 combines with J gene TRBJ1-3; TRBD1 matches at 8 bases. The CDR3 extends over 19 amino acids. The junction had 15 bases not matched to a gene; V was cut back by 3 bases and J by 1 base. The germline CDR1 and CDR2 sequences are SGHRS and YFSETQ. In nucleotides, the CDR3 is TGCGCCAGCAGCTGGGAGTCTTTGGACAGGGTAGGGTCTGGAAACACCATATATTTT. Translation: CASSWESLDRVGSGNTIYF.

A single count supports this clonotype. The chain couples TRBV5-1 to TRBJ1-1; D is unclear. The CDR3 consists of 14 residues. V dropped 1 base and J dropped 3 bases, with 10 bases sitting between them. From germline, CDR1 is SGHRS and CDR2 YFSETQ. CDR3 DNA sequence: TGCGCCAGCAGCTTGTACGGGAGGGACACTGAAGCTTTCTTT. Its protein product is CASSLYGRDTEAFF.

Concerning this clonotype: A much larger clone differs by one base, so this may be a read error. The chain carries TRBV6-2 or TRBV6-3 and TRBJ2-7; D unclear. CDR3 length equals 11 residues. Germline CDR1 reads MNHEY; CDR2 reads SVGEGT. Trimming left V 6 bases short and J 0 bases short, with 3 bases between. DNA for the CDR3: TGTGCCAGCAGCCCCTCCTACGAGCAGTACTTC. Protein product: CASSPSYEQYF.

Of note for this clonotype: A far larger clone is off by one base, so a read error is likely. The final CDR3 position lacks the conserved phenylalanine or tryptophan, pointing to a likely read error. V gene TRBV7-9 combines with J gene TRBJ1-2, with 8 bases aligning to TRBD1. The CDR3 is 14 amino acids. The V gene end was trimmed by 5 bases and the J gene end by 7 bases; junction bases not matched to a gene: 9. CDR1 is SEHNR and CDR2 is FQNEAQ in the germline V gene (reference sequence). CDR3 residues: CASSPRTGRSGYTL. In DNA form, the CDR3 reads TGTGCCAGCAGCCCCCGGACAGGGAGAAGTGGCTACACCTTA.

The gene calls are TRBV6-5 and TRBJ1-6; 8 bases align to TRBD1. V lost 2 bases and J lost 7; bases outside the gene matches: 4. This CDR3 is built from 15 residues. The V gene's germline CDR1 is MNHEY and CDR2 SVGAGI. CDR3 in DNA: TGTGCCAGCAGTTACGCATGGACAGGGAATTCACCCCTCCACTTT. It translates to CASSYAWTGNSPLHF.